This entry lists 24 T cell receptor beta chains sequenced from one sample in a study of blood T cell repertoires in COVID-19. Profiling relied on immunoSEQ multiplex PCR, and the TCRdb table lists in-frame clones only, not all of them. This sample has about 300,000 clones; 85% occur once, and the top ten carry 1.5% to 2%. Sequenced sample: PBMCs or T cells enriched from blood (not recorded which). The receptors were sampled from a woman aged 25 to 39 who had been exposed to COVID-19.

This clone appeared a few times. This chain links TRBV7-6 with TRBJ1-1; 12 bases fit TRBD1. The germline V gene encodes CDR1 SGHVS and CDR2 FNYEAQ. V gave up 1 base and J gave up 4 bases; unmatched junction bases: 1. The length of the CDR3 is 15 residues. The DNA of the CDR3 is TGTGCCAGCAGCTTAGTGGGACAGGGGGCCACTGAAGCTTTCTTT. It is translated as CASSLVGQGATEAFF.

The chain uses TRBV5-6 and TRBJ2-5; 10 positions agree with TRBD2. The CDR3 has 17 amino acids. The trim removed 4 bases at V and 7 bases at J, leaving 16 bases unmatched. Per germline, CDR1 SGHDT and CDR2 YYEEEE. The CDR3 loop is CASSGLAGGRLFSTQYF. The CDR3 DNA reads TGTGCCAGCAGCGGATTAGCGGGGGGCCGCCTTTTTTCGACCCAGTACTTC.

The chain employs TRBV7-8 and TRBJ2-7; D gene uncertain. The CDR3 is made up of 16 amino acids. Germline CDR1 is SGHVS and CDR2 is FQNEAQ. Trimming removed 3 bases from V and 7 bases from J, with 22 bases in between. For the CDR3, the DNA is TGTGCCAGCAGCTTCCTTAAACGTACCCGCGGAGAAGAGCAGTACTTC. Amino acid sequence: CASSFLKRTRGEEQYF.

This clone was recorded a few times. V gene TRBV5-5 combines with J gene TRBJ2-5, with D possibly being TRBD1 (5 bases). The V end lost 2 bases, the J end lost 5 bases, and 13 bases lay between the germline ends. Per germline, CDR1 SGHKS and CDR2 YYEKEE (reference sequence). CDR3 length equals 14 residues. Here the CDR3 reads CASSFQGMGETQYF. In DNA, the CDR3 is TGTGCCAGCAGCTTCCAGGGTATGGGTGAGACCCAGTACTTC.

A single count supports this clone. The chain recombines TRBV28 with TRBJ1-3; weak D call: TRBD1 (5 bases). V was pared by 3 bases and J by 4 bases, with 13 bases between. Germline V lookup: CDR1 MDHEN, CDR2 SYDVKM. The CDR3 runs to 15 residues. DNA for the CDR3: TGTGCCAGCAGTTTTGCAGCAGGGCAAGGAAACACCATATATTTT. Protein product: CASSFAAGQGNTIYF.

The V call is TRBV19, the J call TRBJ1-1; perhaps TRBD1 as D (6 bases). The germline V gene encodes CDR1 LNHDA and CDR2 SQIVND (reference sequence). V lost 6 bases, J lost 0 bases, and 14 bases lay in between. There are 15 residues in the CDR3. Here the CDR3 DNA reads TGTGCCAGTAGAAGGACAGTGGGGGTGAACACTGAAGCTTTCTTT. Translated, it gives CASRRTVGVNTEAFF.

The V call is TRBV28, the J call TRBJ1-1; D may be TRBD1 (5 bases). Trimming pared 3 bases from V and 1 base from J, leaving 9 bases between. The CDR3 totals 14 residues. Germline V gene lookup returns CDR1 MDHEN and CDR2 SYDVKM. CDR3 coding DNA: TGTGCCAGCAGTTTCCCTGACAGGAACACTGAAGCTTTCTTT. It yields the protein CASSFPDRNTEAFF.

The V and J genes are TRBV28 and TRBJ1-4, with D possibly being TRBD1 (6 bases). Per germline, CDR1 MDHEN and CDR2 SYDVKM. The CDR3 loop spans 16 amino acids. Trimming shortened V by 3 bases and J by 8 bases, and 19 bases separated the two germline ends. CDR3 sequence reads: CASSLGGGKEWEKLFF. Written as DNA, the CDR3 is TGTGCCAGCAGTTTGGGAGGGGGTAAAGAGTGGGAAAAACTGTTTTTT. Together with reference TRBV28 and TRBJ1-4, the CDR3 gives the full variable domain: DVKVTQSSRYLVKRTGEKVFLECVQDMDHENMFWYRQDPGLGLRLIYFSYDVKMKEKGDIPEGYSVSREKKERFSLILESASTNQTSMYLCASSLGGGKEWEKLFFGSGTQLSVL.

The chain carries TRBV4-3 and TRBJ2-3; 9 bases agree with TRBD1. The CDR3 sequence is 17 residues long. Germline CDR1 LGHNA, CDR2 YSLEER. Trimming at V came to 2 bases and at J to 4 bases, leaving 10 bases not matched to a gene. The CDR3 sequence is CASSQSKQGATADTQYF. The CDR3 nucleotides read TGCGCCAGCAGCCAAAGCAAACAGGGGGCGACGGCAGATACGCAGTATTTT.

The chain couples TRBV6-2 or TRBV6-3 to TRBJ1-1; no firm D call. Trimming removed 5 bases from V and 0 bases from J, with 19 bases in between. From germline, CDR1 is MNHEY and CDR2 SVGEGT. CDR3 length: 17 residues. The CDR3 here is CASSPYIERAVNTEAFF. Here the CDR3 DNA reads TGTGCCAGCAGTCCCTACATAGAACGAGCGGTGAACACTGAAGCTTTCTTT.

The CDR3 bases are TGTGCTAGTGCCCGACACACAAACACTGAAGCTTTCTTT. Translated: CASARHTNTEAFF. The chain employs TRBV12-5 and TRBJ1-1; D not certain. The V gene lost 7 bases and the J gene lost 2 bases, with 11 bases spanning the gap. The CDR3 spans 13 residues. The germline gives CDR1 LGHNT, CDR2 FRNRAP.

This clone was counted between two and nine times. The V call is TRBV11-1, the J call TRBJ1-6, with D unresolved. The CDR3 is made up of 14 amino acids. Germline CDR1 is SGHAT and CDR2 is FQDESV (reference sequence). V lost 2 bases, J lost 5 bases, and 7 bases lay in between. This chain's CDR3 is CASSLNQDNSPLHF. The CDR3 DNA is TGTGCCAGCAGCTTAAACCAGGATAATTCACCCCTCCACTTT.

This clone was observed once. The chain carries TRBV9 and TRBJ2-7, with D unresolved. Trimming cost V 1 base and J 0 bases, with 11 bases left between them. Germline values: CDR1 SGDLS, CDR2 YYNGEE. CDR3 length: 15 residues. CDR3 in DNA: TGTGCCAGCAGCGTAACCGCTCTTAGCTCCTACGAGCAGTACTTC. Its translation is CASSVTALSSYEQYF.

Details on this clone: Other DNA sequences within the sample encode an identical CDR3. This chain's CDR3 is CASSVRVSYNEQFF. The CDR3 DNA reads TGTGCCAGCAGCGTCAGGGTTTCCTACAATGAGCAGTTCTTC. This rearrangement joins TRBV9 to TRBJ2-1, with D possibly being TRBD1 (5 bases). Germline-derived CDR1 and CDR2 are SGDLS and YYNGEE. The CDR3 sequence is 14 residues long. V lost 2 bases, J lost 1 base, and 7 bases lay in between.

The chain uses TRBV10-3 and TRBJ2-3; the D gene is possibly TRBD1 (5 bases). The germline CDR1 and CDR2 sequences are ENHRY and SYGVKD. The CDR3 is 13 residues long. V lost 6 bases to trimming and J lost 6 bases, with 13 bases between them. The CDR3 here is CAISARGQDTQYF. CDR3 DNA sequence: TGTGCCATCAGCGCTAGGGGCCAGGATACGCAGTATTTT.

V gene TRBV5-4 combines with J gene TRBJ2-7; 9 positions match TRBD2. The trim removed 0 bases at V and 2 bases at J, leaving 3 bases unmatched. CDR3 size: 15 residues. Germline V gene data show CDR1 as SGHNT and CDR2 as YYREEE (reference sequence). CDR3 nucleotides: TGTGCCAGCAGCTTGGTGGGCGGGGGGGCCTACGAGCAGTACTTC. As protein: CASSLVGGGAYEQYF.

The CDR3 coding sequence is TGTGCCAGCAGTACGGGACTAGCGGGTTACAATGAGCAGTTCTTC. Protein: CASSTGLAGYNEQFF. The chain has TRBV6-5 and TRBJ2-1; 12 bases agree with TRBD2. The CDR3 runs 15 residues. Trimming cost V 5 bases and J 4 bases; bases outside gene matches: 3. Germline CDR1 is MNHEY and CDR2 is SVGAGI.

This chain connects TRBV7-3 to TRBJ2-2, with 10 bases identical to TRBD2. This CDR3 contains 14 residues. From germline, CDR1 is SGHTA and CDR2 FQGTGA. Trimming removed 6 bases from V and 7 bases from J; junction bases left unmatched: 5. CDR3 DNA: TGTGCCAGCAGTACTAGCGGGGTTAGCGGGGAGCTGTTTTTT. Its translation: CASSTSGVSGELFF.

The chain uses TRBV2 and TRBJ1-6; D not resolved. The V gene lost 3 bases and the J gene lost 9 bases, with 12 bases spanning the gap. The CDR3 consists of 14 residues. Germline V gene data show CDR1 as SNHLY and CDR2 as FYNNEI. The CDR3, as DNA: TGTGCCAGCAGTGATTATGGGCTGGGTTCACCCCTCCACTTT. It specifies CASSDYGLGSPLHF. The whole variable domain, remainder taken from reference TRBV2 and TRBJ1-6, is EPEVTQTPSHQVTQMGQEVILRCVPISNHLYFYWYRQILGQKVEFLVSFYNNEISEKSEIFDDQFSVERPDGSNFTLKIRSTKLEDSAMYFCASSDYGLGSPLHFGNGTRLTVT.

The CDR3, as DNA: TGCGCCAGCAGCTCTGCAGGGGGCAATCAGCCCCAGCATTTT. Its translation is CASSSAGGNQPQHF. The chain combines TRBV5-1 with TRBJ1-5; D may be TRBD1 (6 bases). V dropped 3 bases and J dropped 2 bases, with 9 bases sitting between them. Germline-derived CDR1 and CDR2 are SGHRS and YFSETQ. CDR3 length equals 14 residues.

V and J are TRBV5-6 and TRBJ1-2; no reliable D call. Germline CDR1 is SGHDT and CDR2 is YYEEEE. There are 13 residues in the CDR3. V lost 1 base, J lost 9 bases, and 13 bases lay in between. This CDR3 is CASSLIFGLSYTF. The CDR3 nucleotides read TGTGCCAGCAGCTTGATCTTTGGACTCAGCTACACCTTC.

The V call is TRBV4-3, the J call TRBJ1-5; D is undetermined. The ends were cut back, 0 bases at V and 3 bases at J, with 3 bases in the middle. This CDR3 spans 13 amino acids. Germline V gene lookup returns CDR1 LGHNA and CDR2 YSLEER. The CDR3 bases are TGCGCCAGCAGCCAAGATATCAATCAGCCCCAGCATTTT. Amino acid sequence: CASSQDINQPQHF.

This rearrangement joins TRBV7-3 to TRBJ2-1; D may be TRBD1 (5 bases). Per germline, CDR1 SGHTA and CDR2 FQGTGA. V was trimmed by 5 bases and J by 5 bases, leaving 10 bases between them. The CDR3 loop spans 13 amino acids. The CDR3 protein is CASSRKGNNEQFF. CDR3 in DNA: TGTGCCAGCAGCCGAAAGGGGAACAATGAGCAGTTCTTC.

This sequence joins TRBV29-1 and TRBJ1-1; D is unresolved. V was clipped by 2 bases and J by 0 bases, with 7 bases between them. The germline CDR1 and CDR2 sequences are SQVTM and ANQGSEA. The CDR3 runs to 13 residues. The CDR3 DNA follows: TGCAGCGTTGAAAAGCCTATGAACACTGAAGCTTTCTTT. Amino acids: CSVEKPMNTEAFF.